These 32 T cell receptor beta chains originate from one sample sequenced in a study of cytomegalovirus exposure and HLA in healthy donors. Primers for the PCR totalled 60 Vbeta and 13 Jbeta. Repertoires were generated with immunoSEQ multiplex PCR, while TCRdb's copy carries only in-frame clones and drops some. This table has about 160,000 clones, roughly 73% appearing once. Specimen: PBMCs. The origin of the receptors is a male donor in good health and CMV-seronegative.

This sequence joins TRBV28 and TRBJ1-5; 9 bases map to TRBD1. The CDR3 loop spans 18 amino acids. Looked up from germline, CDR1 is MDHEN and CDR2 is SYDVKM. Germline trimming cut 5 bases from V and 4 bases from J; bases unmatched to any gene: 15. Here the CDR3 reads CASSPPLGTGNLNQPQHF. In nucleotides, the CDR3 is TGTGCCAGCAGTCCTCCTCTCGGGACAGGGAACTTAAATCAGCCCCAGCATTTT. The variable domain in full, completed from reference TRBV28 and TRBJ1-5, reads DVKVTQSSRYLVKRTGEKVFLECVQDMDHENMFWYRQDPGLGLRLIYFSYDVKMKEKGDIPEGYSVSREKKERFSLILESASTNQTSMYLCASSPPLGTGNLNQPQHFGDGTRLSIL.

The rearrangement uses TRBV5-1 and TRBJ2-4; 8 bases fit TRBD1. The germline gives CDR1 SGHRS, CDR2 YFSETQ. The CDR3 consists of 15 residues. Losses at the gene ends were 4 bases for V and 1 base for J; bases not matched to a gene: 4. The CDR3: CASSPRQGAKNIQYF. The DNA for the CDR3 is TGCGCCAGCAGCCCACGACAGGGGGCCAAAAACATTCAGTACTTC.

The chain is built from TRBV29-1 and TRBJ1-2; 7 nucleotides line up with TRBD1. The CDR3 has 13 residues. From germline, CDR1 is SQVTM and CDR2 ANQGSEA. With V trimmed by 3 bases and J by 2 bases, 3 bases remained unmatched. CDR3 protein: CSVEKGANYGYTF. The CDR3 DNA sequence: TGCAGCGTTGAGAAGGGGGCGAACTATGGCTACACCTTC.

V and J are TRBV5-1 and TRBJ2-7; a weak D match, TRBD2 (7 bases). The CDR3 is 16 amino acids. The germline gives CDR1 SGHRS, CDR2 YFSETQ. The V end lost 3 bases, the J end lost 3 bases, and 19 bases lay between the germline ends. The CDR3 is CASSSLGGAESYEQYF. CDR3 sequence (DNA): TGCGCCAGCAGCTCCTTAGGGGGGGCCGAGAGCTACGAGCAGTACTTC. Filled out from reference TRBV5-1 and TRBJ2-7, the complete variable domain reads KAGVTQTPRYLIKTRGQQVTLSCSPISGHRSVSWYQQTPGQGLQFLFEYFSETQRNKGNFPGRFSGRQFSNSRSEMNVSTLELGDSALYLCASSSLGGAESYEQYFGPGTRLTVT.

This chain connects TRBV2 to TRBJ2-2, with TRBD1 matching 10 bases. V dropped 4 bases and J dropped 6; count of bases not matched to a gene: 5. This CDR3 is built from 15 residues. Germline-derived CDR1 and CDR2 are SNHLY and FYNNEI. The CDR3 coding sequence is TGTGCCAGCAGTGTCCGGGACAGGGGCCCCGGGGAGCTGTTTTTT. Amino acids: CASSVRDRGPGELFF.

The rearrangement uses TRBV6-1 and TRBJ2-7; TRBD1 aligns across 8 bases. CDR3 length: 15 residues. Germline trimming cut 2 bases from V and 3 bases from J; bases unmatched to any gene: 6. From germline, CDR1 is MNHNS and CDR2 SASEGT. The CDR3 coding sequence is TGTGCCAGCAGTGAAAGCCCCGGACAGGGCTACGAGCAGTACTTC. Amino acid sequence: CASSESPGQGYEQYF.

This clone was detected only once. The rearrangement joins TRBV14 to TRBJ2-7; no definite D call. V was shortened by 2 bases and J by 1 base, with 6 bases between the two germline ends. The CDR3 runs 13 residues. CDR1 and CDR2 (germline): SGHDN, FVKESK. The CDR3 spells CASSQTKSYEQYF. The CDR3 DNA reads TGTGCCAGCAGCCAAACAAAGTCCTACGAGCAGTACTTC.

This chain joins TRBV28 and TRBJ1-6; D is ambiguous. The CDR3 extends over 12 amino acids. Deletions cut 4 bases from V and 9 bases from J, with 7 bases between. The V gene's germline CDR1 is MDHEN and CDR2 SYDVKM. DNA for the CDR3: TGTGCCAGCAGTTACGGGAGTTCACCCCTCCACTTT. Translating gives CASSYGSSPLHF.

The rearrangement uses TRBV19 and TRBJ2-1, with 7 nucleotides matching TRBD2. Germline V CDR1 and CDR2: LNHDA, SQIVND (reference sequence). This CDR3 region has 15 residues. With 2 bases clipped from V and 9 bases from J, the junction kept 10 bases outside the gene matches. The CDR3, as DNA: TGTGCCAGTAGTATAATTGGCGGGAGTGAGATTGAGCAGTTCTTC. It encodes CASSIIGGSEIEQFF.

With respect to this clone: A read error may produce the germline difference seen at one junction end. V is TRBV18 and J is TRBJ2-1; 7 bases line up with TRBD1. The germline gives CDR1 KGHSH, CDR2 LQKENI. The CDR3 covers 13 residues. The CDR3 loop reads CASSHNRGDEQLF. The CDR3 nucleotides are TGTGCCAGCTCACACAACAGGGGCGATGAGCAGCTCTTC.

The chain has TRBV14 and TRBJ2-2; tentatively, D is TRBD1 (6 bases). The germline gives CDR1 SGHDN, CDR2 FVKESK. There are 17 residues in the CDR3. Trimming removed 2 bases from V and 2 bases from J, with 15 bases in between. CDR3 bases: TGTGCCAGCAGCCAAATTGAGGGGACACTTAACACCGGGGAGCTGTTTTTT. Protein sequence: CASSQIEGTLNTGELFF. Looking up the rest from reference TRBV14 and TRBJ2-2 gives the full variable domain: EAGVTQFPSHSVIEKGQTVTLRCDPISGHDNLYWYRRVMGKEIKFLLHFVKESKQDESGMPNNRFLAERTGGTYSTLKVQPAELEDSGVYFCASSQIEGTLNTGELFFGEGSRLTVL.

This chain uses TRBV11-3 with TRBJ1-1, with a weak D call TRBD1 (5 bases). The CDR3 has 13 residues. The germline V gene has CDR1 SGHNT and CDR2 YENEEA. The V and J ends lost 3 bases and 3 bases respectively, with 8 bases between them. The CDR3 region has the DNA TGTGCCAGCAGCTTGGGGGGGGACACTGAAGCTTTCTTT. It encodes CASSLGGDTEAFF.

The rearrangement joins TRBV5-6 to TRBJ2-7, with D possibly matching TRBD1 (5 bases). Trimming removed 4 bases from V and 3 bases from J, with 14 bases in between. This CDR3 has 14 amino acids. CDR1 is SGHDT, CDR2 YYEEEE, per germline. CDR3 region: CASSIKGQNYEQYF. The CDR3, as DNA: TGTGCCAGCAGCATCAAGGGGCAGAACTACGAGCAGTACTTC.

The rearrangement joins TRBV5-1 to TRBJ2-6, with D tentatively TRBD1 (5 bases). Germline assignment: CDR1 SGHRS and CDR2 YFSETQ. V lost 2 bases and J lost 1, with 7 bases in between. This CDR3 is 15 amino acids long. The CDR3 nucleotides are TGCGCCAGCAGCTTTCGACAGTCTGGGGCCAACGTCCTGACTTTC. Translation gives CASSFRQSGANVLTF.

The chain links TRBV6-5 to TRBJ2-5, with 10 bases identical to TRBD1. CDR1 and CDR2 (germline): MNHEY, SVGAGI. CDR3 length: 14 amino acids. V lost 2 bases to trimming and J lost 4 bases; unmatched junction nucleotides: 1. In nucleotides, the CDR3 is TGTGCCAGCAGTTACGGGACAGGGGCAGAGACCCAGTACTTC. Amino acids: CASSYGTGAETQYF.

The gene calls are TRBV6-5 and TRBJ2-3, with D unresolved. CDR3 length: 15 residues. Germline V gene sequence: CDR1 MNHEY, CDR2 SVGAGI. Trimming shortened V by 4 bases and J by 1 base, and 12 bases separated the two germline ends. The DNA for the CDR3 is TGTGCCAGCAGTTCCGCCTGGCTTGGCACAGATACGCAGTATTTT. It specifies CASSSAWLGTDTQYF.

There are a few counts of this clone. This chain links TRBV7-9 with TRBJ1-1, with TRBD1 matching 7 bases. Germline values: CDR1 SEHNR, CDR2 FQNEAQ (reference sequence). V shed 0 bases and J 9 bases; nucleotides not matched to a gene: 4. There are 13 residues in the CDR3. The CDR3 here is CASSLAGTEKAFF. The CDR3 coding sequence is TGTGCCAGCAGCTTAGCCGGGACAGAGAAAGCTTTCTTT.

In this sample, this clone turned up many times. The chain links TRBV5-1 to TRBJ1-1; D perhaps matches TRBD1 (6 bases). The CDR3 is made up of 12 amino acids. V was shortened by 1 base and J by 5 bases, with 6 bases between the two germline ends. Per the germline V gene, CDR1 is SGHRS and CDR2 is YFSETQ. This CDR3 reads CASSLRGTEAFF. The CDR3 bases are TGCGCCAGCAGCTTGAGGGGGACTGAAGCTTTCTTT. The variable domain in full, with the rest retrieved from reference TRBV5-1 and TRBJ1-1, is KAGVTQTPRYLIKTRGQQVTLSCSPISGHRSVSWYQQTPGQGLQFLFEYFSETQRNKGNFPGRFSGRQFSNSRSEMNVSTLELGDSALYLCASSLRGTEAFFGQGTRLTVV.

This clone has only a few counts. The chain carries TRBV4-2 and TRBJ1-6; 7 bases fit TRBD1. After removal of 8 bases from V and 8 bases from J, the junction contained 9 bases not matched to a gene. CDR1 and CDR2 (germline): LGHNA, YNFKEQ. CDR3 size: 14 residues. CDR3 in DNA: TGTGCCAGCGGAGAACAGGGGAGTGATTCACCCCTCCACTTT. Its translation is CASGEQGSDSPLHF.

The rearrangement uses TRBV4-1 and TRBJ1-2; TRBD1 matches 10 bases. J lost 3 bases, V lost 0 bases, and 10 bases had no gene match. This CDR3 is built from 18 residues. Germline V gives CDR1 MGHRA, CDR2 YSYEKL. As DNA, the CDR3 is TGCGCCAGCAGCCAAGAAGCCGGGACAGGGGTCTACCACTATGGCTACACCTTC. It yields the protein CASSQEAGTGVYHYGYTF.

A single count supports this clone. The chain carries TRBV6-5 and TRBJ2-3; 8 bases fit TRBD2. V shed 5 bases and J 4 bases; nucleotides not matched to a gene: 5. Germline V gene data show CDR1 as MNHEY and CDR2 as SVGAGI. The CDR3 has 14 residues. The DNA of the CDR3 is TGTGCCAGCAGTGCCGGGACTAGATCAGATACGCAGTATTTT. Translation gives CASSAGTRSDTQYF.

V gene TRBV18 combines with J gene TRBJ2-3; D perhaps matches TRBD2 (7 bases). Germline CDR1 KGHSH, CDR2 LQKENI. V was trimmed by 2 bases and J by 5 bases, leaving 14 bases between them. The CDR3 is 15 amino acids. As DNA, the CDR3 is TGTGCCAGCTCACCAGTGGGGGGGCCAGGAGATACGCAGTATTTT. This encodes CASSPVGGPGDTQYF.

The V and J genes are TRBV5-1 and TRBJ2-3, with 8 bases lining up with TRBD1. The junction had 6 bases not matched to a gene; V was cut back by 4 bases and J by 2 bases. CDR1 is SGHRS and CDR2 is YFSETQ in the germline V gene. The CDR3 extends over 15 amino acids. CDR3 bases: TGCGCCAGCAGCGGGGGACAGGTCCACACAGATACGCAGTATTTT. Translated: CASSGGQVHTDTQYF.

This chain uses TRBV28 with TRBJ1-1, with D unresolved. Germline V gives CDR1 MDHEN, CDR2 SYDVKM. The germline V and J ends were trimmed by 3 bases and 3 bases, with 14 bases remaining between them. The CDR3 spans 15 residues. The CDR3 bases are TGTGCCAGCAGTTTGGGTTATGGCGGCTACACTGAAGCTTTCTTT. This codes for CASSLGYGGYTEAFF.

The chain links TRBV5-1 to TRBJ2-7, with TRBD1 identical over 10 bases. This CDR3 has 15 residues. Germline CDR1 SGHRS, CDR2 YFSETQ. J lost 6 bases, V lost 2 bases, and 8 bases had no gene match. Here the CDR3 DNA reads TGCGCCAGCAGCTTAACGGGACAGGGGAGTCTCGAGCAGTACTTC. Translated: CASSLTGQGSLEQYF.

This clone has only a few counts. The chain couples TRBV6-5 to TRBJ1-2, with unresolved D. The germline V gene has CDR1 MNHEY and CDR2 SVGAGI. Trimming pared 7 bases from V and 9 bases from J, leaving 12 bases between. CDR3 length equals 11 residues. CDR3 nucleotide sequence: TGTGCCAGCAAAGACAATCAGCGCTACACCTTC. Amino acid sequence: CASKDNQRYTF.

CDR3 residues: CASSELEGGIVTQYF. As DNA, the CDR3 is TGTGCCAGCAGTGAATTGGAGGGGGGGATCGTGACCCAGTACTTC. The chain links TRBV2 to TRBJ2-5; a possible D gene is TRBD2 (7 bases). CDR1 and CDR2 from the germline V gene are SNHLY and FYNNEI. There are 15 residues in the CDR3. V lost 2 bases and J lost 7, with 17 bases in between.

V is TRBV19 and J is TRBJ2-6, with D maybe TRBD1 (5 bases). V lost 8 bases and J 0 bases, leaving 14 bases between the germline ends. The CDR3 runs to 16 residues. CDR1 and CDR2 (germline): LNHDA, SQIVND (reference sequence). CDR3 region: CASLLTGTSGANVLTF. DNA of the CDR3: TGTGCCAGTCTTCTAACAGGAACCTCTGGGGCCAACGTCCTGACTTTC. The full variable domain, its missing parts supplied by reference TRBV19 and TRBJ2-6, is DGGITQSPKYLFRKEGQNVTLSCEQNLNHDAMYWYRQDPGQGLRLIYYSQIVNDFQKGDIAEGYSVSREKKESFPLTVTSAQKNPTAFYLCASLLTGTSGANVLTFGAGSRLTVL.

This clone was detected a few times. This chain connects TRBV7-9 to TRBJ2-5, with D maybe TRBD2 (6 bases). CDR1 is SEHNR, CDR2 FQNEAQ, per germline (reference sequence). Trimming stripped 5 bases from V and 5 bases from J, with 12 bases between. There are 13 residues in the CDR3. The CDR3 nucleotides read TGTGCCAGCAGCCCGGAGGGGAGGGAGACCCAGTACTTC. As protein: CASSPEGRETQYF. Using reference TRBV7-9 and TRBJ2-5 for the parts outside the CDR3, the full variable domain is DTGVSQNPRHKITKRGQNVTFRCDPISEHNRLYWYRQTLGQGPEFLTYFQNEAQLEKSRLLSDRFSAERPKGSFSTLEIQRTEQGDSAMYLCASSPEGRETQYFGPGTRLLVL.

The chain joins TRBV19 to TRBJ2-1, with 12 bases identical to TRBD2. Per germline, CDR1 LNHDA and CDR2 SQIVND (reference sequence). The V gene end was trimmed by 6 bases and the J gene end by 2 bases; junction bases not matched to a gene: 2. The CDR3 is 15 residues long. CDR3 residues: CASRTSGRPYNEQFF. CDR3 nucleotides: TGTGCCAGTAGAACTAGCGGGAGGCCCTACAATGAGCAGTTCTTC.

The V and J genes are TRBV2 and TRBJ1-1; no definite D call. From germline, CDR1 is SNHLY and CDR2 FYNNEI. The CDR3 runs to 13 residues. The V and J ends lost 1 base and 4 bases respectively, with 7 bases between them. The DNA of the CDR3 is TGTGCCAGCAGTGAAGACTGGGCCACTGAAGCTTTCTTT. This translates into CASSEDWATEAFF.

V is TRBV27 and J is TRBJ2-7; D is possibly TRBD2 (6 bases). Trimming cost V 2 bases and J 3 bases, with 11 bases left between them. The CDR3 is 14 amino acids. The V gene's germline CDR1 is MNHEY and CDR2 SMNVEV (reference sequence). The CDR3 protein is CASSLGREHYEQYF. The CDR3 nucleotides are TGTGCCAGCAGTTTAGGGCGGGAACACTACGAGCAGTACTTC.